This T cell receptor beta chain was sequenced for a study of identical twins. The authors used template switching to add a universal primer site and gave cDNA unique molecular identifiers. In TCRdb, the 5' RACE reads were re-called with MiXCR into one record per CDR3 protein. The sample has about 550,000 distinct CDR3 sequences, more than 20% seen once. Comments on this clonotype: Its antigen is not known.

Study outcomes and limitations: Invariant cells of the MAIT and iNKT types might have partly distorted the zero-insertion analyses. Cord blood beta clonotypes that were abundant carried fewer insertions, and memory repertoires showed no such trend.

Germline lookup yields CDR1 LNHDA and CDR2 SQIVND (reference sequence). Trimming shortened V by 6 bases and J by 4 bases, and 18 bases separated the two germline ends. This CDR3 is 15 amino acids long. This same sample was also part of a study on yellow fever vaccine responses in identical twins.

Material: CD4+ T cells sorted from blood. The V and J genes are TRBV19 and TRBJ1-2; D perhaps matches TRBD1 (5 bases). The receptor was derived from a woman under 30 in good health. Written as DNA, the CDR3 is TGTGCCAGTAGAGCGGCGGGACGTTTGACCTATGGCTACACCTTC. Residues: CASRAAGRLTYGYTF.